This T cell receptor (beta chain) was identified during a study of T cell responses to AZD1222 COVID-19 vaccine. Regarding this clone: Antigen unknown.

Study-level findings and limits: Scientists sampled the repertoires only once the peak T cell response had passed.

The V gene end was trimmed by 3 bases and the J gene end by 4 bases; junction bases not matched to a gene: 5. The V gene's germline CDR1 is SGDLS and CDR2 YYNGEE. The CDR3 has 14 residues. The method was immunoSEQ multiplex PCR; TCRdb's version includes in-frame clones alone and lacks a portion of them. Of around 140,000 clones listed, 80% to 95% were seen once; the top ten hold around 1.7%. The receptor was derived from an adult in good health. The input for sequencing was peripheral blood, taken on day 0 of AZD1222 vaccination. The V call is TRBV9, the J call TRBJ1-2, with 8 bases aligning to TRBD1. The CDR3 sequence is CASSASGGIYGYTF. The CDR3 nucleotides are TGTGCCAGCAGCGCCTCAGGGGGCATCTATGGCTACACCTTC.